This TCR beta chain emerged from a study of T cell responses to AZD1222 COVID-19 vaccine (TCRdb year 2021). Turning to the overall study: TCR sequencing covered roughly 230 trial participants: about 210 given two doses of AZD1222 and around 26 given two doses of MenACWY control vaccine. Trial participants were enrolled by age into 18-55, 56-69 and 70-plus year subgroups, with approximately 160, 26 and 62 TCR-sequenced participants respectively.

Paper-wide results and their limitations: Nearly half of unique spike-specific TCRs reportedly recognized epitopes outside regions mutated in the B.1.351 and B.1.1.7 variants. Participants were mostly white British and included more females than males, and it was suggested by the authors that clonal diversity may have been underestimated. Spike-specific TCR breadth and depth rose significantly after two AZD1222 doses compared with day 0 and with MenACWY recipients. Vaccine-associated CD4 TCRs spanned the whole spike protein, with dominant responses in regions 160-218 and 743-854. Conclusions about previously exposed vaccinees are limited because only five to seven AZD1222 recipients were SARS-CoV-2 seropositive at baseline. Because no samples from the day 14 peak response were available, repertoires could be characterized only after the peak T cell response. In the small 56-69-year group, the increase in depth fell short of significance, most likely because of low power.

From the cysteine through the phenylalanine, the CDR3 covers 14 amino acids. Only CDR3 DNA remains: 42 bases, in frame from the first base. The germline V gene specifies SGHTA as CDR1 and FQGTGA as CDR2. V is shortened by 5 bases, J by 6 bases, and the region joining them spans 11 bases. The CDR3 regions of human TCRbeta chains were analyzed by immunosequencing. For the original study's pipeline: TCRs in the repertoires were matched against a reference library of SARS-CoV-2-specific TCRs that had been generated with the MIRA antigen-specificity platform. Breadth was defined as the fraction of unique TCRs that were SARS-CoV-2-associated, and depth was defined as the fraction of total T cells that were SARS-CoV-2-associated. Each spike-specific TCR was assigned to its reactive spike region and to a CD4 or CD8 class using the MIRA data. Log10-transformed breadth and depth values were compared by one-way ANOVA with Sidak's multiple comparisons tests. Imported from immuneACCESS, the table was reduced by TCRdb to in-frame sequences with V and J called. These copies leave out some clones; in studies compared against another copy, an unresolved V gene accounts for under half, and the cause of the remainder is not known. V and J calls and clone size are as listed in that table; D and trimming were resolved from the DNA. The sample contains around 110,000 clones, roughly 92% of them found a single time. Clones ranked in the top ten supply 1.5% to 2% of the sample.

What this sample's time point label stands for: about 28 days (+/-7) after the second vaccine dose. AZD1222 recipients whose second dose came at about 4 weeks and those whose second dose came at about 12 weeks were combined into one group, since spike-specific TCR depth and breadth did not differ between the two schedules. Vaccinee samples came from UK trials COV001 and COV002, including a single-blind randomized controlled phase 2/3 trial of AZD1222 (ChAdOx1 nCoV-19) in healthy adults. For TCRbeta chain sequencing, PBMC samples were collected from trial participants at day 0 and at day 28 after the second dose. Turning to this clone: Its binding antigen is unknown. Per-base quality was not reported, and no clone a single base away is much larger than it.

The chain links TRBV7-3 with TRBJ1-6, with the D gene not clear enough to name. This TCR was recovered from an adult who received the AZD1222 COVID-19 vaccine. The sequences come from peripheral blood, collected 28 days after the second AZD1222 dose. The nucleotides are TGTGCCAGCAGCAACTCTGGCGTTAATTCACCCCTCCACTTT. Translated, it gives CASSNSGVNSPLHF.